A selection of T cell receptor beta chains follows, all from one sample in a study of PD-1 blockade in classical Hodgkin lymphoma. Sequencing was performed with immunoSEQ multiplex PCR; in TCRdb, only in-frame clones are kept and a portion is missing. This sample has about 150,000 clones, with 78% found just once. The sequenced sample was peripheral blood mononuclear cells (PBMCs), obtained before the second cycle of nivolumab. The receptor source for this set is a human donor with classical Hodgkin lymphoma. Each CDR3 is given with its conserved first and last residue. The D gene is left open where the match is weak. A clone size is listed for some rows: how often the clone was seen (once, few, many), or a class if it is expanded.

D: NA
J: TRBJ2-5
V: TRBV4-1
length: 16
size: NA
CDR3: CASSQDFWQGKETQYF
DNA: TGCGCCAGCAGCCAAGATTTCTGGCAGGGAAAAGAGACCCAGTACTTC

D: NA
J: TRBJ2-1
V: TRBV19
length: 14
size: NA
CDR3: CASSFGQSHNEQFF
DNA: TGTGCCAGTAGTTTCGGACAGAGCCACAATGAGCAGTTCTTC

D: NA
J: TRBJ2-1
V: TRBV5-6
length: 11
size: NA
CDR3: CASSFYNEQFF
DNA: TGTGCCAGCAGCTTTTACAATGAGCAGTTCTTC

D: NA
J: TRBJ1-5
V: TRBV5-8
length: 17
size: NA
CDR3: CASSLDWGRASNQPQHF
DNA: TGTGCCAGCAGCTTGGACTGGGGGCGGGCGAGCAATCAGCCCCAGCATTTT

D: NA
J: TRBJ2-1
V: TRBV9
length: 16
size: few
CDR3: CASSPPLGGPVGEQFF
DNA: TGTGCCAGCAGCCCCCCCCTTGGGGGGCCGGTTGGTGAGCAGTTCTTC

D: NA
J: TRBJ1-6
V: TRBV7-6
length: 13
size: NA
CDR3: CASSLQAYSPLHF
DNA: TGTGCCAGCAGCCTCCAGGCTTATTCACCCCTCCACTTT

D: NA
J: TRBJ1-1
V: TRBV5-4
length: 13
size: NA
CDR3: CASSLAGRLEAFF
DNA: TGTGCCAGCAGCTTGGCGGGACGGCTTGAAGCTTTCTTT

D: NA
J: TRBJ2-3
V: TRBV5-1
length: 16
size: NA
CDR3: CASSLAGGRGTDTQYF
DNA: TGCGCCAGCAGCTTGGCCGGGGGGCGGGGCACAGATACGCAGTATTTT

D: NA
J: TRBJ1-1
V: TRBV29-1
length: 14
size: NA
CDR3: CSASVSAMNTEAFF
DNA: TGCAGCGCTTCCGTATCGGCGATGAACACTGAAGCTTTCTTT

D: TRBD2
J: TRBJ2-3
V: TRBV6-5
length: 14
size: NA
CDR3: CASTASGGTDTQYF
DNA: TGTGCCAGCACTGCTAGCGGGGGCACAGATACGCAGTATTTT